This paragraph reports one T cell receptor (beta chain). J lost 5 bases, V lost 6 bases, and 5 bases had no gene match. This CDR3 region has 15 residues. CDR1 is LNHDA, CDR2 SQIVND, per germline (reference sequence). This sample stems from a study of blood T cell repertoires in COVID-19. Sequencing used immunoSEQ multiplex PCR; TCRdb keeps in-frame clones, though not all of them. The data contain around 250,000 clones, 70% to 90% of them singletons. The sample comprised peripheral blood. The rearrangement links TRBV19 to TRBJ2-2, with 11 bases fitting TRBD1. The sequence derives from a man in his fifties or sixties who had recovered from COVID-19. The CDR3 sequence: CASSRGQGGTGELFF. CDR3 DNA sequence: TGTGCCAGTAGCCGGGGACAGGGGGGTACCGGGGAGCTGTTTTTT.